This T cell receptor (beta chain) appears in the sequencing data of a study of Ad26.COV2.S vaccination and SARS-CoV-2 variants. As for treatment: about 20 received Ad26.COV2.S at low or high dose, single or two shots; roughly five received placebo; per-sample allocation not given. Sampling was performed 63 days after the first vaccine or placebo injection. Assay used: immunoSEQ multiplex PCR; TCRdb lists only in-frame clones, some missing. The sample lists roughly 240,000 clones, around 89% seen once, with about 10% in the top ten. V lost 6 bases, J lost 3 bases, and 8 bases lay in between. This CDR3 is 12 amino acids long.

The material sequenced was peripheral blood, taken in a trial of Ad26.COV2.S vaccine versus placebo. This clonotype was sampled from a person aged 18-65 years who received the Ad26.COV2.S COVID-19 vaccine or a placebo. This chain joins TRBV12-3 or TRBV12-4 and TRBJ1-1; D gene uncertain. The CDR3 DNA follows: TGTGCCAGCAGCCGAGAGGACACTGAAGCTTTCTTT. It yields the protein CASSREDTEAFF.